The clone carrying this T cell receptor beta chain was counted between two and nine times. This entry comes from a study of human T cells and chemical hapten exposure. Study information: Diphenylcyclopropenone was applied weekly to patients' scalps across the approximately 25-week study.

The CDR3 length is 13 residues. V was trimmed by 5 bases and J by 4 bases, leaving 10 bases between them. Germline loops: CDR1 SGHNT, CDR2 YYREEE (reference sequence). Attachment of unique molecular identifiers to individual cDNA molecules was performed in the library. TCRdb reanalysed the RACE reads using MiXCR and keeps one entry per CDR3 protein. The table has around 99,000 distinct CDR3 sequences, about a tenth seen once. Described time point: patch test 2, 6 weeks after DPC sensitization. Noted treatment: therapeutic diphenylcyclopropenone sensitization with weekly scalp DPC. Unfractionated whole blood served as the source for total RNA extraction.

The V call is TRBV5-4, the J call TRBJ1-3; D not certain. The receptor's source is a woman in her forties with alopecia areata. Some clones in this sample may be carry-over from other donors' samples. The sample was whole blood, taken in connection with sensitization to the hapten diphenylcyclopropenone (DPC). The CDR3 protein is CASSLPNGNTIYF. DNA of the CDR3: TGTGCCAGCAGTCTCCCCAACGGAAACACCATATATTTT.